These 24 T cell receptor beta chains were all obtained from the same sample, sequenced in a study of human T cells and chemical hapten exposure. Each CDR3 protein gets one entry after TCRdb re-called the RACE reads with MiXCR. The profile shows tens of thousands of distinct CDR3 sequences, about an eighth of them singletons. This sample's time point: patch test 3, about 24 weeks after DPC sensitization. Treatment reported: therapeutic diphenylcyclopropenone sensitization with weekly scalp DPC. Sequenced here: whole blood, sampled in connection with sensitization to the hapten diphenylcyclopropenone (DPC). These receptors came from a man aged 30 to 39 with alopecia areata. Some clones in this sample may be carry-over from other donors' samples.

The sample holds a few counts of this clonotype. This rearrangement joins TRBV24-1 to TRBJ2-1; no firm D call. This CDR3 is 13 amino acids long. Trimming shortened V by 8 bases and J by 8 bases, and 15 bases separated the two germline ends. Germline CDR1 is KGHDR and CDR2 is SFDVKD. CDR3 protein: CATTGPLDDEQFF. The CDR3 DNA reads TGTGCCACCACCGGGCCCCTTGACGATGAGCAGTTCTTC.

This clonotype came up a few times. The CDR3 is CASSQDLGVSRGSNEKLFF. The DNA for the CDR3 is TGTGCCAGCAGCCAAGATCTTGGAGTCTCCAGGGGTAGTAATGAAAAACTGTTTTTT. The rearrangement uses TRBV14 and TRBJ1-4; D is perhaps TRBD1 (6 bases). Germline-derived CDR1 and CDR2 are SGHDN and FVKESK. V lost 0 bases and J lost 4, with 21 bases in between. The CDR3 contains 19 residues. The full variable domain, in which reference TRBV14 and TRBJ1-4 provide the parts outside the CDR3, is EAGVTQFPSHSVIEKGQTVTLRCDPISGHDNLYWYRRVMGKEIKFLLHFVKESKQDESGMPNNRFLAERTGGTYSTLKVQPAELEDSGVYFCASSQDLGVSRGSNEKLFFGSGTQLSVL.

V and J are TRBV20-1 and TRBJ2-1; D is unclear. CDR1 and CDR2 (germline): DFQATT, SNEGSKA (reference sequence). V was clipped by 5 bases and J by 8 bases, with 4 bases between them. This CDR3 is built from 9 residues. This chain's CDR3 is CSAGDEQFF. The CDR3 region has the DNA TGCAGTGCTGGCGATGAGCAGTTCTTC.

This clonotype came up many times. The chain joins TRBV24-1 to TRBJ2-1; unclear D gene. The germline gives CDR1 KGHDR, CDR2 SFDVKD. V lost 5 bases and J 4 bases, leaving 14 bases between the germline ends. The CDR3 consists of 15 residues. The DNA for the CDR3 is TGTGCCACCAGTGGCCGCTCGTCCGGGTACAATGAGCAGTTCTTC. Translated: CATSGRSSGYNEQFF.

This chain links TRBV20-1 with TRBJ2-4, with TRBD2 matching over 10 bases. The germline gives CDR1 DFQATT, CDR2 SNEGSKA (reference sequence). This CDR3 comprises 13 residues. J was trimmed by 4 bases and V by 6 bases; bases with no gene match: 3. DNA of the CDR3: TGCAGTGCACAGCGGGGGGGTAAAAACATTCAGTACTTC. Its protein product is CSAQRGGKNIQYF.

The sample holds a few counts of this clonotype. This chain links TRBV3-1 with TRBJ1-1; a possible D gene is TRBD1 (5 bases). Germline CDR1 reads LGHDT; CDR2 reads YNNKEL (reference sequence). The ends were cut back, 4 bases at V and 0 bases at J, with 18 bases in the middle. This CDR3 region has 17 residues. For the CDR3, the DNA is TGTGCCAGCAGCCCCAGGAGCAGGGCCGACATGAACACTGAAGCTTTCTTT. Translation: CASSPRSRADMNTEAFF.

The CDR3 nucleotides read TGTGCCAGCAGCTTTAGTAGCTTGGAGACCCAGTACTTC. Residues: CASSFSSLETQYF. V and J are TRBV7-3 and TRBJ2-5; D is undetermined. The CDR3 is 13 amino acids. CDR1 and CDR2 from the germline V gene are SGHTA and FQGTGA. The V gene lost 3 bases and the J gene lost 5 bases, with 10 bases spanning the gap.

This clonotype was picked up a small number of times. The rearrangement uses TRBV29-1 and TRBJ2-3, with D possibly matching TRBD1 (5 bases). The germline V and J ends were trimmed by 5 bases and 3 bases, with 9 bases remaining between them. There are 12 residues in the CDR3. From germline, CDR1 is SQVTM and CDR2 ANQGSEA. The CDR3 bases are TGCAGCGTTAGGCAGGGTACAGATACGCAGTATTTT. Translating gives CSVRQGTDTQYF.

This clonotype was recorded at least ten times. This chain joins TRBV12-3 or TRBV12-4 and TRBJ1-6; no clear D gene. Between the trimmed V and J ends, which lost 6 bases and 15 bases, there was a span of 18 bases. CDR3 length: 13 residues. CDR3 bases: TGTGCCAGCAGCTTTGACTCTAATTCAATCCTCCACTTT. Its translation is CASSFDSNSILHF.

The V gene is TRBV18, the J gene TRBJ2-7; 8 bases line up with TRBD1. After removal of 2 bases from V and 4 bases from J, the junction contained 10 bases not matched to a gene. From germline, CDR1 is KGHSH and CDR2 LQKENI. The CDR3 extends over 16 amino acids. The CDR3 sequence: CASSPFVGTGYYEQYF. The CDR3, as DNA: TGTGCCAGCTCACCATTTGTAGGGACAGGATATTACGAGCAGTACTTC.

J is TRBJ1-4 and V is TRBV29-1; D uncertain. Germline V gives CDR1 SQVTM, CDR2 ANQGSEA. V was cut by 2 bases and J by 4 bases, with 8 bases left in between. The CDR3 sequence is 13 residues long. The CDR3 region is CSVETDDNEKLFF. The CDR3 DNA is TGCAGCGTTGAAACGGATGATAATGAAAAACTGTTTTTT. Filled out from reference TRBV29-1 and TRBJ1-4, the complete variable domain reads SAVISQKPSRDICQRGTSLTIQCQVDSQVTMMFWYRQQPGQSLTLIATANQGSEATYESGFVIDKFPISRPNLTFSTLTVSNMSPEDSSIYLCSVETDDNEKLFFGSGTQLSVL.

J is TRBJ2-1 and V is TRBV5-1; 10 bases are shared with TRBD2. The CDR3 covers 15 residues. Germline V gives CDR1 SGHRS, CDR2 YFSETQ. V shed 2 bases and J 5 bases; nucleotides not matched to a gene: 4. The CDR3, as DNA: TGCGCCAGCAGCTTTTCTAGCGGGGGCCACAATGAGCAGTTCTTC. Its translation is CASSFSSGGHNEQFF.

In the case of this clonotype: Since a much larger clone is just one base distant, this may be a read error. This chain uses TRBV5-4 with TRBJ2-5; the match to TRBD2 covers 13 bases. CDR3 size: 17 residues. CDR1 and CDR2 from the germline V gene are SGHNT and YYREEE (reference sequence). CDR3 sequence reads: CGSSAGLAGTTEETQYF. The DNA for the CDR3 is TGTGGCAGCAGCGCGGGACTAGCGGGGACTACAGAAGAGACCCAGTACTTC.

This clonotype was seen repeatedly, ten times or more. This chain joins TRBV3-1 and TRBJ2-4, with TRBD2 as a possible D gene (5 bases). The length of the CDR3 is 16 residues. Trimming left V 4 bases short and J 6 bases short, with 19 bases between. Germline values: CDR1 LGHDT, CDR2 YNNKEL (reference sequence). For the CDR3, the DNA is TGTGCCAGCAGCCCGAATCGGGGAGATGGATCAAACATTCAGTACTTC. This translates into CASSPNRGDGSNIQYF. Drawing the rest from reference TRBV3-1 and TRBJ2-4, the complete variable domain is DTAVSQTPKYLVTQMGNDKSIKCEQNLGHDTMYWYKQDSKKFLKIMFSYNNKELIINETVPNRFSPKSPDKAHLNLHINSLELGDSAVYFCASSPNRGDGSNIQYFGAGTRLSVL.

The rearrangement uses TRBV20-1 and TRBJ1-2, with TRBD1 identical over 10 bases. V dropped 3 bases and J dropped 8; count of bases not matched to a gene: 6. The germline V gene has CDR1 DFQATT and CDR2 SNEGSKA (reference sequence). The CDR3 covers 13 residues. The CDR3 spells CSARTGGAEGYTF. DNA of the CDR3: TGCAGTGCTAGGACAGGGGGCGCGGAAGGCTACACCTTC.

In this sample, this clonotype turned up many times. The V gene is TRBV5-1, the J gene TRBJ2-1; D possibly corresponds to TRBD1 (6 bases). CDR1 and CDR2 from the germline V gene are SGHRS and YFSETQ. Trimming took 3 bases from V and 2 from J, leaving 12 bases between them. CDR3 size: 15 residues. The CDR3 DNA reads TGCGCCAGCAGCTCCCCTTCAGGGGCCTACAATGAGCAGTTCTTC. It specifies CASSSPSGAYNEQFF.

The chain joins TRBV28 to TRBJ2-5, with 9 bases fitting TRBD1. This CDR3 is built from 16 residues. With V trimmed by 3 bases and J by 2 bases, 7 bases remained unmatched. Looked up from germline, CDR1 is MDHEN and CDR2 is SYDVKM. CDR3 sequence: CASSFGGQGSQETQYF. In DNA, the CDR3 is TGTGCCAGCAGTTTCGGGGGACAGGGATCGCAAGAGACCCAGTACTTC.

The V and J genes are TRBV28 and TRBJ1-2, with 8 nucleotides matching TRBD1. There are 15 residues in the CDR3. CDR1 is MDHEN, CDR2 SYDVKM, per germline. V shed 7 bases, J shed 5 bases, and the junction held 12 bases outside the gene matches. The DNA for the CDR3 is TGTGCCAGCACCCTACAGGGGGAGTTGGGTTATGGCTACACCTTC. Amino acids: CASTLQGELGYGYTF.

This clonotype was recorded a few times. The genes are TRBV7-6 and TRBJ1-3; 8 nucleotides match TRBD1. Unmatched junction bases numbered 12, after V lost 4 bases and J lost 7 bases. Germline V gene lookup returns CDR1 SGHVS and CDR2 FNYEAQ. The CDR3 contains 16 residues. The CDR3 DNA sequence: TGTGCCAGCAGCTCCGGACAGGGTCTGGCGCGTAACACCATATATTTT. It yields the protein CASSSGQGLARNTIYF. Combining the CDR3 with reference TRBV7-6 and TRBJ1-3 gives the whole variable domain GAGVSQSPRYKVTKRGQDVALRCDPISGHVSLYWYRQALGQGPEFLTYFNYEAQQDKSGLPNDRFSAERPEGSISTLTIQRTEQRDSAMYRCASSSGQGLARNTIYFGEGSWLTVV.

The chain employs TRBV4-3 and TRBJ1-6, with TRBD1 matching 9 bases. V shed 4 bases, J shed 11 bases, and the junction held 6 bases outside the gene matches. Germline V CDR1 and CDR2: LGHNA, YSLEER. CDR3 length: 14 amino acids. The CDR3 reads CASSRGQGEAPLHF. DNA for the CDR3: TGCGCCAGCAGCCGGGGACAGGGAGAAGCACCCCTCCACTTT.

The table lists this clonotype with a few counts. The chain links TRBV27 to TRBJ2-3; 11 nucleotides line up with TRBD2. This CDR3 is 19 amino acids long. Germline CDR1 and CDR2: MNHEY and SMNVEV (reference sequence). Trimming at V came to 6 bases and at J to 2 bases, leaving 16 bases not matched to a gene. The chain's CDR3 is CASRDLAGGYGSATDTQYF. The DNA of the CDR3 is TGTGCCAGCAGGGACTTAGCGGGGGGGTATGGGTCGGCCACAGATACGCAGTATTTT.

This rearrangement joins TRBV29-1 to TRBJ1-1; D may be TRBD1 (6 bases). V gave up 0 bases and J gave up 4 bases, with 15 bases separating them. CDR3 size: 15 residues. Germline CDR1 and CDR2: SQVTM and ANQGSEA. The CDR3, as DNA: TGCAGCGTTGAAGATGTATGGGGGCCGGGCACTGAAGCTTTCTTT. This codes for CSVEDVWGPGTEAFF.

This clonotype turned up a few times. The rearrangement uses TRBV21-1 and TRBJ2-1; the listed D gene, TRBD1, was not tested against the DNA. TRBV21-1 is recorded as a pseudogene. CDR3 length: 17 amino acids. The CDR3 bases are TGTGCCAGCAGCAAAACCCCCCAATTTGTAGCGTCCAATGAGCAGTTCTTC. Translated: CASSKTPQFVASNEQFF.

V and J are TRBV9 and TRBJ2-1; 11 positions agree with TRBD2. Losses at the gene ends were 4 bases for V and 7 bases for J; bases not matched to a gene: 13. Germline V gene sequence: CDR1 SGDLS, CDR2 YYNGEE. The CDR3 length is 17 residues. The DNA for the CDR3 is TGTGCCAGCAGCCCCCCCGGGCTAGCGGGGGGCGGGAATGAGCAGTTCTTC. This sequence encodes CASSPPGLAGGGNEQFF.